This T cell receptor (beta chain) was observed in a study of cytomegalovirus exposure and HLA in healthy donors. Whole-study findings and limits: Across all donors, roughly uniform sequencing depth was an assumption of the presence/absence analyses. In a later analysis, TCR beta V- and J-gene trimming showed a link to a missense DCLRE1C variant. Likely technical artifact: a cluster of highly shared sequence variants. According to reports, the classifier identified cytomegalovirus status with high specificity and sensitivity.

Worth noting for this clone: What it binds is unknown.

13 Jbeta primers and 60 Vbeta primers were used for the PCR. Only in-frame clones appear in the TCRdb table, and some are missing; sequencing was by immunoSEQ multiplex PCR. This table has 65,000 to 75,000 clones, roughly 68% appearing once. The receptor was isolated from a woman in her fifties or sixties in good health and CMV-seropositive. Sequencing was carried out using PBMCs.

In DNA, the CDR3 is TGTGCCAGCAGCTTGGGACATAACCAAGAGACCCAGTACTTC. Residues: CASSLGHNQETQYF. The V and J genes are TRBV7-3 and TRBJ2-5; tentatively, D is TRBD1 (6 bases). The CDR3 has 14 residues. V was trimmed by 3 bases and J by 0 bases, leaving 8 bases between them. CDR1 is SGHTA and CDR2 is FQGTGA in the germline V gene.